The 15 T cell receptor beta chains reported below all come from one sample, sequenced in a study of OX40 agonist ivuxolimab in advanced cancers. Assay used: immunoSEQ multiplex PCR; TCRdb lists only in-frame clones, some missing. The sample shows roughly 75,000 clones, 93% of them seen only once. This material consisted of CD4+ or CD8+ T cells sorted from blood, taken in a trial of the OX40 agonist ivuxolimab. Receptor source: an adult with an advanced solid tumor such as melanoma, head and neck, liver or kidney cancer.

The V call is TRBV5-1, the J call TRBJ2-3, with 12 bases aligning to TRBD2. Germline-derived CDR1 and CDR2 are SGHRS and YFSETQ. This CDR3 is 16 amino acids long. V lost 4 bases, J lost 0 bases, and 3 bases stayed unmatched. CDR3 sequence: CASSHGLAGSTDTQYF. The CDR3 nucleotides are TGCGCCAGCAGCCACGGACTAGCGGGGAGCACAGATACGCAGTATTTT.

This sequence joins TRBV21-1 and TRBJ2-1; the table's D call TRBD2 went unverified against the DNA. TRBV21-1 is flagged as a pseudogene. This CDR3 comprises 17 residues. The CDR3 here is CASSKGEGLAGGGEQFF. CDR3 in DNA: TGTGCCAGCAGCAAAGGGGAAGGACTAGCGGGAGGGGGTGAGCAGTTCTTC.

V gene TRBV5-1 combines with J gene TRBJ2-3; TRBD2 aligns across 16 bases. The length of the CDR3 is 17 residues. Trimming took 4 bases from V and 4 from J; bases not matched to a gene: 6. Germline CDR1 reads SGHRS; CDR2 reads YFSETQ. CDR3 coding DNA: TGCGCCAGCAGCCCGGGACTAGCGGGAGGGCTGGCAGATACGCAGTATTTT. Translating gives CASSPGLAGGLADTQYF.

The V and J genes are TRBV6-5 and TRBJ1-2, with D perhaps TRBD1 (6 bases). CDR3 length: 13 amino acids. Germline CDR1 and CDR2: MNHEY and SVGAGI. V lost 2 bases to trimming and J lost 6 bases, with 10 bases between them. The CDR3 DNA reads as TGTGCCAGCAGTTACCGCACAGGGAATGGCTACACCTTC. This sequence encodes CASSYRTGNGYTF.

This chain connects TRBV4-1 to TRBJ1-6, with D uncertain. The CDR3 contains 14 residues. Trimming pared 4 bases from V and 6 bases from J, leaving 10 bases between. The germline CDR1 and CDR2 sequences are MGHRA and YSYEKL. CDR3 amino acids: CASSLGAGNSPLHF. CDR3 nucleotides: TGCGCCAGCAGCCTCGGAGCTGGTAATTCACCCCTCCACTTT.

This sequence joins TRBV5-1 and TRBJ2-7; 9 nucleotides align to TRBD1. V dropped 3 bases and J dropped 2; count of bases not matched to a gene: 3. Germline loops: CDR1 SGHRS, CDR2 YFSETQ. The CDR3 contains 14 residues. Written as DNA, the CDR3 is TGCGCCAGCAGCTGGGGGACAGGGACCTACGAGCAGTACTTC. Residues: CASSWGTGTYEQYF. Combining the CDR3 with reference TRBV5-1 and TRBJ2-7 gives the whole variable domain KAGVTQTPRYLIKTRGQQVTLSCSPISGHRSVSWYQQTPGQGLQFLFEYFSETQRNKGNFPGRFSGRQFSNSRSEMNVSTLELGDSALYLCASSWGTGTYEQYFGPGTRLTVT.

The CDR3 nucleotides read TGTGCCAGCAGGTCGGGGGGCCGATCCTACGAGCAGTACTTC. It encodes CASRSGGRSYEQYF. The chain links TRBV11-2 to TRBJ2-7; the D gene is possibly TRBD2 (7 bases). Trimming stripped 6 bases from V and 1 base from J, with 13 bases between. The CDR3 spans 14 residues. From germline, CDR1 is SGHAT and CDR2 FQNNGV.

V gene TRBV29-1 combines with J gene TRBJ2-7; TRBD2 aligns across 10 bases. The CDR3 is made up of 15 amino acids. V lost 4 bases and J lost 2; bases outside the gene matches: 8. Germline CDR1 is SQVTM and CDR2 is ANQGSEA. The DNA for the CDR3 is TGCAGCGTTGGACAACTAGCGGGGAGGCCCTACGAGCAGTACTTC. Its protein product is CSVGQLAGRPYEQYF.

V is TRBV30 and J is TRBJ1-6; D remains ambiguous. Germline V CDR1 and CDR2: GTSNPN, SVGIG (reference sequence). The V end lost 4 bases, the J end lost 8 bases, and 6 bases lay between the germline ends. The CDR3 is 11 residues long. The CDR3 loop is CAWTIDSPLHF. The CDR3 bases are TGTGCCTGGACCATAGATTCACCCCTCCACTTT.

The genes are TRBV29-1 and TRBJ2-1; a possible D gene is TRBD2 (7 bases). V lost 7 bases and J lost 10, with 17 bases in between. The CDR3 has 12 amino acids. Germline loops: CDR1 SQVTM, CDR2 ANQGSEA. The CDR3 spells CSAWTRGGEQFF. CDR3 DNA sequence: TGCAGCGCCTGGACTAGAGGGGGGGAGCAGTTCTTC.

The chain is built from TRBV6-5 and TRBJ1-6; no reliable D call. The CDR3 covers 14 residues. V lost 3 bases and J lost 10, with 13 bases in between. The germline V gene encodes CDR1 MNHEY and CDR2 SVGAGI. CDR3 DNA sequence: TGTGCCAGCAGTTATGGCCACGAGAGCTCACCCCTCCACTTT. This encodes CASSYGHESSPLHF.

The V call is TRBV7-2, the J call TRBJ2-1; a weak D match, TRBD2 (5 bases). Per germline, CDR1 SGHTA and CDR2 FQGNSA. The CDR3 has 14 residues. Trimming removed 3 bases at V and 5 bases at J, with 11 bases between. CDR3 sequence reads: CASSFEGYNNEQFF. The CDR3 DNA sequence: TGTGCCAGCAGCTTTGAGGGTTACAACAATGAGCAGTTCTTC.

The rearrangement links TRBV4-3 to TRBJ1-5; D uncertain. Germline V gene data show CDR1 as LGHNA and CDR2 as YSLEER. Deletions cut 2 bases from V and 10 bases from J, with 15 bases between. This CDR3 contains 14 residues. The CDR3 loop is CASSQSRVRGPQHF. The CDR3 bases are TGCGCCAGCAGCCAAAGTCGGGTGAGAGGACCCCAGCATTTT.

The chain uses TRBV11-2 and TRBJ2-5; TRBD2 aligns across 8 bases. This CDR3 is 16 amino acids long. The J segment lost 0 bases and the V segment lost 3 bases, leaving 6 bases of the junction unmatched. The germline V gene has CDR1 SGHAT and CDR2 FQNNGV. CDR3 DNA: TGTGCCAGCAGCTTGGCGCCGGGAGGGTACCAAGAGACCCAGTACTTC. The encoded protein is CASSLAPGGYQETQYF.

The CDR3 protein is CASTPSWANTDTQYF. CDR3 nucleotides: TGTGCCAGCACCCCTTCTTGGGCCAACACAGATACGCAGTATTTT. The chain recombines TRBV6-5 with TRBJ2-3; D unclear. This CDR3 has 15 amino acids. The V end lost 7 bases, the J end lost 2 bases, and 16 bases lay between the germline ends. Per the germline V gene, CDR1 is MNHEY and CDR2 is SVGAGI.